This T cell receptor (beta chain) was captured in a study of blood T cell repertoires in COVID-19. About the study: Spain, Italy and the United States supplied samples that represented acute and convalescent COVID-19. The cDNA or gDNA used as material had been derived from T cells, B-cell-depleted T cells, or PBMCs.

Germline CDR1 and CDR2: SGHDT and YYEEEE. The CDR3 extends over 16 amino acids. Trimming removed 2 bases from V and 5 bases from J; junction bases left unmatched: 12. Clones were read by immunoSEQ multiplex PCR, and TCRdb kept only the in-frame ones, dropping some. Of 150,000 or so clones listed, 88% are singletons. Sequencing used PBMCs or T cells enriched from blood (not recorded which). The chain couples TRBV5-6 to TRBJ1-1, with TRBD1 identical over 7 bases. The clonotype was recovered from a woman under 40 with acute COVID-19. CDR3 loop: CASSFYTGASVTEAFF. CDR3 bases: TGTGCCAGCAGCTTTTACACAGGGGCTAGTGTAACTGAAGCTTTCTTT.